Sequencing of this TCR beta chain was carried out in a study of T cell responses to AZD1222 COVID-19 vaccine. Concerning this clone: Its specificity is unknown.

Measured with immunoSEQ multiplex PCR; TCRdb has only the in-frame clones, and not every one. The sample includes around 130,000 clones, 93% of them seen just once. Study results and limitations: Clonal diversity may have been underestimated in mostly white British donors. Repertoire samples came only from after the peak T cell response. Across the whole spike, CD4 TCRs peaked at regions 160-218 and 743-854.

J gave up 5 bases and V 4 bases, and 4 bases lay outside the gene matches. Looked up from germline, CDR1 is SNHLY and CDR2 is FYNNEI. This CDR3 contains 15 residues. The rearrangement uses TRBV2 and TRBJ2-2, with 10 bases identical to TRBD1. Sequenced here: peripheral blood, sampled on day 0 of AZD1222 vaccination. The receptor was derived from an adult in good health. In DNA form, the CDR3 reads TGTGCCAGCAGTGGGAGGACAGGGGGGACCGGGGAGCTGTTTTTT. Its protein is CASSGRTGGTGELFF.